These 31 T cell receptor beta chains were sequenced from one sample in a study of blood T cell repertoires in COVID-19. Data came from immunoSEQ multiplex PCR; TCRdb stores just in-frame clones and leaves some out. The table records some 200,000 clones, around 87% of them present only once. Input material: peripheral blood. These receptors came from a man aged 35-49 years with active or convalescent COVID-19.

The V and J genes are TRBV7-8 and TRBJ1-2; 8 bases agree with TRBD1. V shed 4 bases and J 2 bases; nucleotides not matched to a gene: 3. CDR3 length: 14 residues. The germline gives CDR1 SGHVS, CDR2 FQNEAQ. This chain's CDR3 is CASSSRTGNYGYTF. The CDR3 nucleotides are TGTGCCAGCAGCTCGAGGACAGGGAACTATGGCTACACCTTC.

The J gene is TRBJ1-2, the V gene TRBV6-5; D not certain. There are 12 residues in the CDR3. The germline gives CDR1 MNHEY, CDR2 SVGAGI. Trimming left V 7 bases short and J 2 bases short, with 8 bases between. The CDR3 is CASKIQNYGYTF. The DNA for the CDR3 is TGTGCCAGCAAAATTCAGAACTATGGCTACACCTTC.

The rearrangement uses TRBV16 and TRBJ2-7; 9 bases agree with TRBD1. The junction had 7 bases not matched to a gene; V was cut back by 4 bases and J by 3 bases. CDR1 is KGHSY and CDR2 is FQNENV in the germline V gene. This CDR3 spans 15 amino acids. The CDR3 region is CASSLGQGTLYEQYF. The CDR3 nucleotides are TGTGCCAGCAGCCTGGGACAGGGAACTCTCTACGAGCAGTACTTC.

A few counts support this clone. The rearrangement links TRBV12-3 or TRBV12-4 to TRBJ1-2; 7 nucleotides agree with TRBD1. With V trimmed by 8 bases and J by 9 bases, 12 bases remained unmatched. There are 13 residues in the CDR3. CDR3 bases: TGTGCCAGCTGTAGCAGGGGGAGGTATAGCTACACCTTC. Residues: CASCSRGRYSYTF.

This clone turned up a few times. V gene TRBV15 combines with J gene TRBJ2-1; perhaps TRBD2 as D (6 bases). Trimming took 0 bases from V and 2 from J, leaving 14 bases between them. This CDR3 is built from 17 residues. Germline lookup yields CDR1 LNHNV and CDR2 YYDKDF (reference sequence). The CDR3 DNA follows: TGTGCCACCAGCAGAGATTTGCGGGGCAATACCTACAATGAGCAGTTCTTC. As protein: CATSRDLRGNTYNEQFF.

The chain recombines TRBV15 with TRBJ1-5; TRBD1 agrees at 10 bases. CDR1 is LNHNV and CDR2 is YYDKDF in the germline V gene (reference sequence). There are 22 residues in the CDR3. With 11 bases clipped from V and 0 bases from J, the junction kept 28 bases outside the gene matches. DNA of the CDR3: TGTGCCCCCATCCACCCGTTCATTCGACAGGGGGCGATCCCCAATAGCAATCAGCCCCAGCATTTT. This encodes CAPIHPFIRQGAIPNSNQPQHF.

The chain recombines TRBV9 with TRBJ2-5; D unclear. Germline V gene data show CDR1 as SGDLS and CDR2 as YYNGEE. The CDR3 is 13 residues long. V gave up 4 bases and J gave up 4 bases, with 11 bases separating them. CDR3 residues: CASSPLSRETQYF. In nucleotides, the CDR3 is TGTGCCAGCAGCCCCCTTAGCCGAGAGACCCAGTACTTC.

The rearrangement joins TRBV6-5 to TRBJ2-7, with 8 bases aligning to TRBD1. The CDR3 contains 16 residues. Germline-derived CDR1 and CDR2 are MNHEY and SVGAGI. With 4 bases clipped from V and 2 bases from J, the junction kept 10 bases outside the gene matches. The CDR3 sequence: CASSSRTGGKTYEQYF. The CDR3 bases are TGTGCCAGCAGTTCCAGAACAGGGGGAAAAACCTACGAGCAGTACTTC.

This sequence joins TRBV29-1 and TRBJ2-1; 8 bases agree with TRBD1. In germline, CDR1 is SQVTM, CDR2 ANQGSEA. J lost 4 bases, V lost 1 base, and 9 bases had no gene match. The CDR3 sequence is 16 residues long. The CDR3 DNA sequence: TGCAGCGTTGAAGGGACAGGGTTATCCCGTTACAATGAGCAGTTCTTC. It yields the protein CSVEGTGLSRYNEQFF.

The CDR3 nucleotides read TGTGCCAGTAGTATAGGTGGCAGGCTCCAAGAGACCCAGTACTTC. Its translation is CASSIGGRLQETQYF. V and J are TRBV19 and TRBJ2-5; D is unresolved. The CDR3 is 15 amino acids. Germline CDR1 is LNHDA and CDR2 is SQIVND (reference sequence). V lost 1 base and J lost 1, with 10 bases in between.

The V call is TRBV18, the J call TRBJ1-6; tentatively, D is TRBD1 (6 bases). V was shortened by 2 bases and J by 5 bases, with 10 bases between the two germline ends. The CDR3 is made up of 15 amino acids. The germline V gene has CDR1 KGHSH and CDR2 LQKENI. In nucleotides, the CDR3 is TGTGCCAGCTCACCAGGACAGCCTAATAATTCACCCCTCCACTTT. Encoded protein: CASSPGQPNNSPLHF. Based on the CDR3 plus reference TRBV18 and TRBJ1-6, the full variable domain is NAGVMQNPRHLVRRRGQEARLRCSPMKGHSHVYWYRQLPEEGLKFMVYLQKENIIDESGMPKERFSAEFPKEGPSILRIQQVVRGDSAAYFCASSPGQPNNSPLHFGNGTRLTVT.

The chain couples TRBV2 to TRBJ1-1; possible D gene TRBD1, 5 bases. Germline V gene lookup returns CDR1 SNHLY and CDR2 FYNNEI. There are 14 residues in the CDR3. The germline V and J ends were trimmed by 6 bases and 2 bases, with 13 bases remaining between them. The CDR3 DNA is TGTGCCAGCAGGATCCGGGGGGGAAACACTGAAGCTTTCTTT. Its translation is CASRIRGGNTEAFF.

The chain is built from TRBV18 and TRBJ1-5; D possibly corresponds to TRBD1 (5 bases). The CDR3 has 18 residues. V was pared by 2 bases and J by 1 base, with 18 bases between. Germline V gives CDR1 KGHSH, CDR2 LQKENI. The CDR3 region is CASSPSFRQGSSNQPQHF. In DNA form, the CDR3 reads TGTGCCAGCTCACCATCGTTTCGGCAGGGCTCGAGCAATCAGCCCCAGCATTTT.

V and J are TRBV19 and TRBJ2-3; TRBD1 might be the D (6 bases). V lost 6 bases and J 2 bases, leaving 21 bases between the germline ends. Germline CDR1 and CDR2: LNHDA and SQIVND (reference sequence). The CDR3 is 17 amino acids. Here the CDR3 DNA reads TGTGCCAGTAGCAGAGTATATGGGGGCTGGGCCACAGATACGCAGTATTTT. Its protein product is CASSRVYGGWATDTQYF.

The CDR3 region is CATSGAYEQYF. CDR3 nucleotide sequence: TGTGCCACCTCCGGGGCCTACGAGCAGTACTTC. The chain links TRBV6-5 to TRBJ2-7, with a tentative D call TRBD2 (5 bases). The germline CDR1 and CDR2 sequences are MNHEY and SVGAGI. The V gene lost 10 bases and the J gene lost 2 bases, with 9 bases spanning the gap. CDR3 size: 11 residues.

The rearrangement links TRBV27 to TRBJ1-5, with 8 bases matching TRBD1. The CDR3 is 14 amino acids. J gave up 2 bases and V 5 bases, and 2 bases lay outside the gene matches. Germline CDR1 is MNHEY and CDR2 is SMNVEV (reference sequence). The chain's CDR3 is CASSQQGGNQPQHF. The CDR3, as DNA: TGTGCCAGCAGTCAACAGGGGGGCAATCAGCCCCAGCATTTT.

The chain combines TRBV18 with TRBJ1-5, with 9 bases aligning to TRBD1. This CDR3 is built from 15 residues. In germline, CDR1 is KGHSH, CDR2 LQKENI. V shed 3 bases, J shed 5 bases, and the junction held 5 bases outside the gene matches. CDR3 residues: CASSPQTGGDQPQHF. Written as DNA, the CDR3 is TGTGCCAGCTCACCCCAGACAGGGGGGGATCAGCCCCAGCATTTT.

V gene TRBV7-9 combines with J gene TRBJ1-1; TRBD1 aligns across 8 bases. Trimming removed 5 bases from V and 11 bases from J; junction bases left unmatched: 13. The CDR3 is made up of 14 amino acids. Germline-derived CDR1 and CDR2 are SEHNR and FQNEAQ (reference sequence). CDR3 protein: CASSLSTGVLGAFF. The DNA for the CDR3 is TGTGCCAGCAGCCTATCGACAGGGGTACTCGGCGCTTTCTTT.

This chain joins TRBV6-2 or TRBV6-3 and TRBJ1-1; 7 bases align to TRBD1. The CDR3 runs 16 residues. Trimming removed 0 bases from V and 0 bases from J; junction bases left unmatched: 4. The V gene's germline CDR1 is MNHEY and CDR2 SVGEGT. The CDR3 reads CASSYSGQVMNTEAFF. The CDR3, as DNA: TGTGCCAGCAGTTACTCCGGACAGGTTATGAACACTGAAGCTTTCTTT.

There are a few counts of this clone. This chain links TRBV6-5 with TRBJ1-1; TRBD1 matches at 7 bases. The CDR3 loop spans 13 amino acids. Germline V gene data show CDR1 as MNHEY and CDR2 as SVGAGI. The J segment lost 5 bases and the V segment lost 5 bases, leaving 5 bases of the junction unmatched. The CDR3 DNA reads TGTGCCAGCAGTCGCGGGGACAGTACTGAAGCTTTCTTT. It encodes CASSRGDSTEAFF.

V gene TRBV11-2 combines with J gene TRBJ1-3; TRBD1 agrees at 9 bases. This CDR3 has 17 residues. V lost 1 base, J lost 4 bases, and 8 bases stayed unmatched. The germline CDR1 and CDR2 sequences are SGHAT and FQNNGV. The CDR3 loop is CASSLGSLTGGGNTIYF. CDR3 DNA sequence: TGTGCCAGCAGCTTAGGAAGCCTCACAGGGGGCGGAAACACCATATATTTT.

A few counts support this clone. The V gene is TRBV5-6, the J gene TRBJ1-2; 9 bases match TRBD1. The V gene end was trimmed by 4 bases and the J gene end by 3 bases; junction bases not matched to a gene: 13. This CDR3 comprises 17 residues. CDR1 and CDR2 (germline): SGHDT, YYEEEE. In nucleotides, the CDR3 is TGTGCCAGCAGCCCCCTAAATGCGGGACAGGGTGACTATGGCTACACCTTC. Protein: CASSPLNAGQGDYGYTF.

This clone was recorded once. The chain carries TRBV9 and TRBJ2-7; 7 nucleotides align to TRBD2. Germline CDR1 is SGDLS and CDR2 is YYNGEE. The CDR3 sequence is 14 residues long. The ends lost 2 bases at V and 3 bases at J; junction bases unmatched: 5. CDR3 coding DNA: TGTGCCAGCAGCGTGACTAGCAGTTTCTACGAGCAGTACTTC. It encodes CASSVTSSFYEQYF.

The gene calls are TRBV5-4 and TRBJ2-7, with D perhaps TRBD1 (6 bases). CDR3 length equals 14 residues. Germline lookup yields CDR1 SGHNT and CDR2 YYREEE (reference sequence). V was cut by 2 bases and J by 5 bases, with 14 bases left in between. The DNA for the CDR3 is TGTGCCAGCAGCTTTTCGCTGGGGGCGGACGAGCAGTACTTC. Protein: CASSFSLGADEQYF.

This clone appeared a single time. The rearrangement links TRBV28 to TRBJ1-2, with TRBD1 identical over 10 bases. Germline-derived CDR1 and CDR2 are MDHEN and SYDVKM. CDR3 length equals 19 residues. Trimming took 4 bases from V and 6 from J; bases not matched to a gene: 20. CDR3 residues: CASSSSGTGQGTWWHGYTF. CDR3 DNA: TGTGCCAGCAGTTCCTCGGGCACGGGACAGGGGACTTGGTGGCATGGCTACACCTTC.

The chain recombines TRBV5-1 with TRBJ2-7; 9 bases align to TRBD1. The CDR3 spans 15 residues. The ends lost 2 bases at V and 0 bases at J; junction bases unmatched: 3. CDR1 is SGHRS, CDR2 YFSETQ, per germline. CDR3 nucleotides: TGCGCCAGCAGCTTACAGGGGGCGAGCTCCTACGAGCAGTACTTC. Its protein product is CASSLQGASSYEQYF.

The CDR3 region is CATGETTGSNQPQHF. CDR3 sequence (DNA): TGTGCCACGGGAGAGACGACCGGGTCGAATCAGCCCCAGCATTTT. V is TRBV19 and J is TRBJ1-5; no firm D call. V was clipped by 10 bases and J by 4 bases, with 20 bases between them. CDR3 length: 15 amino acids. Germline V CDR1 and CDR2: LNHDA, SQIVND (reference sequence).

This clone was detected once. V and J are TRBV5-4 and TRBJ1-2; D is undetermined. The CDR3 totals 13 residues. V was trimmed by 2 bases and J by 5 bases, leaving 10 bases between them. The germline CDR1 and CDR2 sequences are SGHNT and YYREEE (reference sequence). The CDR3 DNA follows: TGTGCCAGCAGCTTATTTACAGAATATGGCTACACCTTC. Its protein is CASSLFTEYGYTF.

The CDR3 DNA is TGTGCCAGCCTGCAGGGACAGAATTCACCCCTCCACTTT. Protein sequence: CASLQGQNSPLHF. This chain uses TRBV19 with TRBJ1-6; 7 nucleotides match TRBD1. J was trimmed by 7 bases and V by 9 bases; bases with no gene match: 6. The CDR3 length is 13 residues. Germline-derived CDR1 and CDR2 are LNHDA and SQIVND (reference sequence).

The genes are TRBV5-6 and TRBJ1-5; tentatively, D is TRBD1 (5 bases). Looked up from germline, CDR1 is SGHDT and CDR2 is YYEEEE. V lost 1 base and J lost 2, with 13 bases in between. The CDR3 consists of 16 residues. CDR3 in DNA: TGTGCCAGCAGCTTGTCGGGGGAGAGCGGCAATCAGCCCCAGCATTTT. As protein: CASSLSGESGNQPQHF.

The rearrangement uses TRBV5-1 and TRBJ1-1; 9 bases are shared with TRBD1. CDR1 and CDR2 (germline): SGHRS, YFSETQ. V shed 4 bases and J 4 bases; nucleotides not matched to a gene: 8. The CDR3 covers 15 residues. CDR3 amino acids: CASSRGDREGTEAFF. The CDR3 bases are TGCGCCAGCAGCCGGGGGGACAGGGAAGGCACTGAAGCTTTCTTT.